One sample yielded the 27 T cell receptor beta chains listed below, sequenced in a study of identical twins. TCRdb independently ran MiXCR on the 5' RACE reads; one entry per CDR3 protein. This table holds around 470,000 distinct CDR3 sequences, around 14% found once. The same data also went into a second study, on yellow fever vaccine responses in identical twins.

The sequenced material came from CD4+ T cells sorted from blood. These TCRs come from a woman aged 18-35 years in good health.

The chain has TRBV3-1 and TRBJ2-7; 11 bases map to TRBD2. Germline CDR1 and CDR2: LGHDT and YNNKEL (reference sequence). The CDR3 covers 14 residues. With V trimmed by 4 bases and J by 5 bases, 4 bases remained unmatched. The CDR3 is CASSLAGGQHEQYF. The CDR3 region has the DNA TGTGCCAGCAGCCTAGCGGGGGGGCAGCACGAGCAGTACTTC.

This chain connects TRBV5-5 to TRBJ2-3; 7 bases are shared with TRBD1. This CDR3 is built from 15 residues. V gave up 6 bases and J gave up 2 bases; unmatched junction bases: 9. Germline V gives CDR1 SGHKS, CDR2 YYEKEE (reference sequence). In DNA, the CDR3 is TGTGCCAGCACCAAGGGACAGACACCCACAGATACGCAGTATTTT. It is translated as CASTKGQTPTDTQYF.

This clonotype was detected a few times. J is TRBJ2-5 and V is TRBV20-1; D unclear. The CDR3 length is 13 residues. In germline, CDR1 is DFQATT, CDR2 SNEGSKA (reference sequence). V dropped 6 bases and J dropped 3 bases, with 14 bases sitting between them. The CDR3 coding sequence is TGCAGTGCCTTCCGACAAGACAAAGAGACCCAGTACTTC. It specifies CSAFRQDKETQYF.

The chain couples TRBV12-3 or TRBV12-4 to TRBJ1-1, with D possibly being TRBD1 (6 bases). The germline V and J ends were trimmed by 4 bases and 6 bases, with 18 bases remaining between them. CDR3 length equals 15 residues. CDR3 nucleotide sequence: TGTGCCAGCAGTTCCGGGACACCTCTTAGCGCTGAAGCTTTCTTT. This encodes CASSSGTPLSAEAFF.

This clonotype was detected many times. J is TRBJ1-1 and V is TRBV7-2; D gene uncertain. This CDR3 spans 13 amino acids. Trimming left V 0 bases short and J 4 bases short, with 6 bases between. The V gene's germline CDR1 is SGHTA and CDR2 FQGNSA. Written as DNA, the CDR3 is TGTGCCAGCAGCTTAGCTGCGTTCACTGAAGCTTTCTTT. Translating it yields CASSLAAFTEAFF.

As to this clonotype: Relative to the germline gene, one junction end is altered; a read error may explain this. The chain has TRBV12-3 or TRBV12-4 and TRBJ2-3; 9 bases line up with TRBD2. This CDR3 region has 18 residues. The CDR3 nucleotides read TGTGCCAGCAGTCAACCCTTGGGGACTAGCTTCCGAGGAGATACGCGGTATTTT. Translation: CASSQPLGTSFRGDTRYF.

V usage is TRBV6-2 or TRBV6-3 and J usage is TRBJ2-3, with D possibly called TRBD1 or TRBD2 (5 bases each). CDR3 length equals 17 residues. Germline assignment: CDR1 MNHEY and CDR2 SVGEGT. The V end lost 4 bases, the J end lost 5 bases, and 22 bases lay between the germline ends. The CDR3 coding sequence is TGTGCCAGCAGTTCCCCTGTTGGTAGCGAGAGGGGAGATACGCAGTATTTT. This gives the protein CASSSPVGSERGDTQYF.

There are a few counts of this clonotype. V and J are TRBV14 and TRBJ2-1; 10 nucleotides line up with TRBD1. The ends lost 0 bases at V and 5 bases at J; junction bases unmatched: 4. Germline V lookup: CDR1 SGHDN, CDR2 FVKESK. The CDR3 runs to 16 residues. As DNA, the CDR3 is TGTGCCAGCAGCCAAGATCTGGGACAGGGGCACAATGAGCAGTTCTTC. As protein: CASSQDLGQGHNEQFF.

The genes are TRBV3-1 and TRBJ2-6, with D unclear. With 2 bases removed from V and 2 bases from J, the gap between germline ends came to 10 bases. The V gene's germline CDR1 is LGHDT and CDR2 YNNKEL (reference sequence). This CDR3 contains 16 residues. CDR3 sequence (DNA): TGTGCCAGCAGCCAACCGAATGTAGCTGGGGCCAACGTCCTGACTTTC. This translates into CASSQPNVAGANVLTF.

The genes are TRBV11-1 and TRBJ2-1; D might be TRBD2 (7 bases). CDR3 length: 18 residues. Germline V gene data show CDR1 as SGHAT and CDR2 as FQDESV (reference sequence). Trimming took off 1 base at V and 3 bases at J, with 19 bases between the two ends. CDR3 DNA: TGTGCCAGCAGCTTAGAGGCGTGGGGGCTAGCGGTCTACAATGAGCAGTTCTTC. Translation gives CASSLEAWGLAVYNEQFF. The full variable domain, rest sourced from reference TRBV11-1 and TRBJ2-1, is EAEVAQSPRYKITEKSQAVAFWCDPISGHATLYWYRQILGQGPELLVQFQDESVVDDSQLPKDRFSAERLKGVDSTLKIQPAELGDSAMYLCASSLEAWGLAVYNEQFFGPGTRLTVL.

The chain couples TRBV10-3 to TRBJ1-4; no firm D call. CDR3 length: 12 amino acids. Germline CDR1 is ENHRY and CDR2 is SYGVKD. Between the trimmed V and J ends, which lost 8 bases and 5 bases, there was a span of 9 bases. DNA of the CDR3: TGTGCCATCCAGGACGGGAATGAAAAACTGTTTTTT. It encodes CAIQDGNEKLFF.

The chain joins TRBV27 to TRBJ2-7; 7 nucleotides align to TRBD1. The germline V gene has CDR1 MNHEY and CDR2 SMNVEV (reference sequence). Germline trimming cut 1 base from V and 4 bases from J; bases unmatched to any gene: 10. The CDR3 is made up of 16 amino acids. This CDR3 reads CASSLYAGGTRYEQYF. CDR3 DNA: TGTGCCAGCAGTTTATATGCAGGGGGTACAAGGTACGAGCAGTACTTC.

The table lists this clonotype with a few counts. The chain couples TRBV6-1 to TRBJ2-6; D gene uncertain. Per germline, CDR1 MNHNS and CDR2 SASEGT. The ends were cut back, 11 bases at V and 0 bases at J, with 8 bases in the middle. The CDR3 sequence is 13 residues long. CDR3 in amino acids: CAVRFSGANVLTF. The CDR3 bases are TGTGCCGTCCGGTTCTCTGGGGCCAACGTCCTGACTTTC.

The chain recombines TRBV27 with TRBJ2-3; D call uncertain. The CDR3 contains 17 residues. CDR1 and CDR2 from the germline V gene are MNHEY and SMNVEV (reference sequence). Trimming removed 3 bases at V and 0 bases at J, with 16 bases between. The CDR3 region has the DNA TGTGCCAGCAGTTTGTTCCCGGCGGAGCCCAGCACAGATACGCAGTATTTT. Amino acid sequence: CASSLFPAEPSTDTQYF.

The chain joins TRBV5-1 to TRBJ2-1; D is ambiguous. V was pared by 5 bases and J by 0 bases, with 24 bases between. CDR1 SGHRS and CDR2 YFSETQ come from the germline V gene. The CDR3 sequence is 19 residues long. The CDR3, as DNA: TGCGCCAGCAGTGGGGTCGGGCCGTTCCTAATGAGCTCCTACAATGAGCAGTTCTTC. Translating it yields CASSGVGPFLMSSYNEQFF.

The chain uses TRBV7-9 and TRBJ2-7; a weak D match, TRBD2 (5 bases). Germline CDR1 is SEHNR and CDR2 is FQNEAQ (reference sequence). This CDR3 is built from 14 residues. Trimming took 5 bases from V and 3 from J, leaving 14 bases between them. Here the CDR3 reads CASSPSLAFYEQYF. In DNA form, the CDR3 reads TGTGCCAGCAGCCCCTCCCTAGCCTTCTACGAGCAGTACTTC.

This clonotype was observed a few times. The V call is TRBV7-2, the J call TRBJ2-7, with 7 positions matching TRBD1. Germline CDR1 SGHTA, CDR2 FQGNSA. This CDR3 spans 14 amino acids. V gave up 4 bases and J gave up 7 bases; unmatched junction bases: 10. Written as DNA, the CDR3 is TGTGCCAGCAGCTCATTAGGGACAGTTGCGGAGCAGTACTTC. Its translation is CASSSLGTVAEQYF. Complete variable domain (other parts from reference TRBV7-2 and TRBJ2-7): GAGVSQSPSNKVTEKGKDVELRCDPISGHTALYWYRQSLGQGLEFLIYFQGNSAPDKSGLPSDRFSAERTGGSVSTLTIQRTQQEDSAVYLCASSSLGTVAEQYFGPGTRLTVT.

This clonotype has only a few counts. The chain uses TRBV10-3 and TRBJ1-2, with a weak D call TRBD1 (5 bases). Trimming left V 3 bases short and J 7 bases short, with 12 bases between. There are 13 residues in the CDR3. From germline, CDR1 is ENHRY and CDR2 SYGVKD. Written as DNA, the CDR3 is TGTGCCATCAGTGATCAGGGCTCGGTTGGCTACACCTTC. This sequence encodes CAISDQGSVGYTF.

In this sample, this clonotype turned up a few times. Written as DNA, the CDR3 is TGTGCCGCGAGGGAGACGACGTACCAAGAGACCCAGTACTTC. Its protein product is CAARETTYQETQYF. The chain is built from TRBV10-3 and TRBJ2-5; D perhaps matches TRBD2 (5 bases). V was cut by 11 bases and J by 0 bases, with 16 bases left in between. CDR3 length: 14 amino acids. CDR1 and CDR2 from the germline V gene are ENHRY and SYGVKD.

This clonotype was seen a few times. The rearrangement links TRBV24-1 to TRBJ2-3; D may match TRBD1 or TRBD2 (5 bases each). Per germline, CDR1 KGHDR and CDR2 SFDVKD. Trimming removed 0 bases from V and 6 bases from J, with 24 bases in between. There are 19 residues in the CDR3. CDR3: CATSDLPDPWGTLGDTQYF. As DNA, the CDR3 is TGTGCCACCAGTGATTTGCCGGATCCGTGGGGGACCCTCGGGGATACGCAGTATTTT.

The CDR3, as DNA: TGCGCCAGCAGCATACTAGAATACAATGAGCAGTTCTTC. Translation: CASSILEYNEQFF. This rearrangement joins TRBV5-1 to TRBJ2-1; D is perhaps TRBD2 (5 bases). The V gene lost 4 bases and the J gene lost 4 bases, with 9 bases spanning the gap. Germline V lookup: CDR1 SGHRS, CDR2 YFSETQ. The CDR3 totals 13 residues. The full variable domain, rest sourced from reference TRBV5-1 and TRBJ2-1, is KAGVTQTPRYLIKTRGQQVTLSCSPISGHRSVSWYQQTPGQGLQFLFEYFSETQRNKGNFPGRFSGRQFSNSRSEMNVSTLELGDSALYLCASSILEYNEQFFGPGTRLTVL.

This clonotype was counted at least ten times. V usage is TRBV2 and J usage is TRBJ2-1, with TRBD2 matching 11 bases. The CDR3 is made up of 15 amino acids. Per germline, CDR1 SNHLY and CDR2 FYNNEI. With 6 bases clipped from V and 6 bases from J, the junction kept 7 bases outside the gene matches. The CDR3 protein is CASRERTSGRNEQFF. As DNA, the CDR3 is TGTGCCAGCAGAGAGAGGACTAGCGGGCGCAATGAGCAGTTCTTC.

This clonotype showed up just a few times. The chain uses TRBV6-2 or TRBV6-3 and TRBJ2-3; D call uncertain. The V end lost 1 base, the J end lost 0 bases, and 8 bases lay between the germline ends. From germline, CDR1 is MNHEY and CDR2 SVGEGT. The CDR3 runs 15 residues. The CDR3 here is CASSYWSASTDTQYF. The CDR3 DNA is TGTGCCAGCAGTTACTGGTCTGCTAGCACAGATACGCAGTATTTT.

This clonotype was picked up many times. CDR3 in DNA: TGTGCCAGCAGCTTAGTTTCGGTGACCAGCTCCTACAATGAGCAGTTCTTC. Translated: CASSLVSVTSSYNEQFF. The rearrangement links TRBV7-2 to TRBJ2-1; the D is unclear. Germline V gene lookup returns CDR1 SGHTA and CDR2 FQGNSA. V lost 1 base and J lost 0, with 13 bases in between. This CDR3 is 17 amino acids long.

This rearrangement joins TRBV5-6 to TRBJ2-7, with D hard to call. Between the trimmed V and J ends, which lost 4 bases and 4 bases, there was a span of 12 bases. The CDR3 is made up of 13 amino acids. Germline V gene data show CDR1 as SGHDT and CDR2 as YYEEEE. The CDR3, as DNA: TGTGCCAGCAGCAGTACATCCTGGTACGAGCAGTACTTC. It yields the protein CASSSTSWYEQYF.

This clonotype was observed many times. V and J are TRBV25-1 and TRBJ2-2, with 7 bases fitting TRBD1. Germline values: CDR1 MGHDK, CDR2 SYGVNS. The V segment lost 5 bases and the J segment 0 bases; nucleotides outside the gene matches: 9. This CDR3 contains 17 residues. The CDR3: CASSIPSDRTNTGELFF. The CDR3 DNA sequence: TGTGCCAGCAGTATTCCATCGGACAGGACGAACACCGGGGAGCTGTTTTTT.

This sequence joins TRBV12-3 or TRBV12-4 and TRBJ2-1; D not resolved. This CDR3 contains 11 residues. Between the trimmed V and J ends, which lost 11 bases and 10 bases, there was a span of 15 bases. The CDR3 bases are TGTGCCGTAGCTACGGATTACGAGCAGTTCTTC. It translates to CAVATDYEQFF.